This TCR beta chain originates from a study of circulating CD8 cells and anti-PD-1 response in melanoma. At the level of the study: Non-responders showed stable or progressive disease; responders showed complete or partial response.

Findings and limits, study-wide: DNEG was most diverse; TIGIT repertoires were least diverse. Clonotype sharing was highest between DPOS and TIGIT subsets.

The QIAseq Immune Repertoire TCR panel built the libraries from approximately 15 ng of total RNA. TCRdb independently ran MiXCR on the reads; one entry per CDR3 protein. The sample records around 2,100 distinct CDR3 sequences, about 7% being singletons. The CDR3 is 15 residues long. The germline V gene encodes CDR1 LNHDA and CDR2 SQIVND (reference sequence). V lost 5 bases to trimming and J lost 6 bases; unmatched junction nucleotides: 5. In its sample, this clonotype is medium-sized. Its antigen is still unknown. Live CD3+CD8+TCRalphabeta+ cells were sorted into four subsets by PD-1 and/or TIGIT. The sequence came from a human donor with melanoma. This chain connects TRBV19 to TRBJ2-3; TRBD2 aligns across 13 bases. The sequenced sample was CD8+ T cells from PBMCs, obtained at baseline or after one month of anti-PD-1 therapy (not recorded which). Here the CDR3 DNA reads TGTGCCAGTAGTTCTCGGACTAGCGGGGGCGATACGCAGTATTTT. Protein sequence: CASSSRTSGGDTQYF.